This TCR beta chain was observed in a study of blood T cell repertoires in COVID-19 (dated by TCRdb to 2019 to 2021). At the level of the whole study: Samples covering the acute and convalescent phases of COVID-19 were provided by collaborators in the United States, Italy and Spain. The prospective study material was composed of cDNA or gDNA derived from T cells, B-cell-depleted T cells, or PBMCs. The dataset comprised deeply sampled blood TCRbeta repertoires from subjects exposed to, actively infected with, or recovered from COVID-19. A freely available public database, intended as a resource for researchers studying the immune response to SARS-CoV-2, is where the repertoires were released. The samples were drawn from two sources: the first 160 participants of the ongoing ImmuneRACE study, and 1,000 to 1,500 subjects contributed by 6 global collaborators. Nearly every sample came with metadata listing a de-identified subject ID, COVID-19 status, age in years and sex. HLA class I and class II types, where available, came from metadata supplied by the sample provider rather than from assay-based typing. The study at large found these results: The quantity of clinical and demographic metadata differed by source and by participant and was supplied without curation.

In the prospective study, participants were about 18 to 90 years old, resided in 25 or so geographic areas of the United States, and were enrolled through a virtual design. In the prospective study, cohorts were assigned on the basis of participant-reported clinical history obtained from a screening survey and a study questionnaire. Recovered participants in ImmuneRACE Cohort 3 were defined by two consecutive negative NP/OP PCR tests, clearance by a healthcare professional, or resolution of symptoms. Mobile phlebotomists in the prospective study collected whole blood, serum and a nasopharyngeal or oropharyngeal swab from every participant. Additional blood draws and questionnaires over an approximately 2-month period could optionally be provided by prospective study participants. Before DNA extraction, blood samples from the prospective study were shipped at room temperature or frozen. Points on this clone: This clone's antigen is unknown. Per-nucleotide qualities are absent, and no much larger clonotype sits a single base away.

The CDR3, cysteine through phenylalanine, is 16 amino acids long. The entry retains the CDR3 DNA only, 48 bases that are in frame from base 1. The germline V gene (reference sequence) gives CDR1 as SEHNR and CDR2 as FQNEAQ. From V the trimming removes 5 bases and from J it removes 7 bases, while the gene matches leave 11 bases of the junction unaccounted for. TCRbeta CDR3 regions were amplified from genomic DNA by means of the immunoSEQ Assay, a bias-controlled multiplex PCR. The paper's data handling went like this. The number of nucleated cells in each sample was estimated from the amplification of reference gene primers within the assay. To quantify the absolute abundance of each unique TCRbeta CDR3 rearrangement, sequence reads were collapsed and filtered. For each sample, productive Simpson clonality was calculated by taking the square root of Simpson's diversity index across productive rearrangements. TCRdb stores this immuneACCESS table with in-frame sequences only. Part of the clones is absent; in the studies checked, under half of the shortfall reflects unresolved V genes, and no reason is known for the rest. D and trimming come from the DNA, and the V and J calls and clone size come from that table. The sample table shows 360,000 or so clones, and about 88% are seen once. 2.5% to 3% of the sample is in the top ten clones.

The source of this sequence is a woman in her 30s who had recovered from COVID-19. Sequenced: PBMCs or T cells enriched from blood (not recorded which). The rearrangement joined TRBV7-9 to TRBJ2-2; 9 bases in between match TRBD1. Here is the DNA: TGTGCCAGCAGCCCCCGGATACAGGGGGCAGTCGGGGAGCTGTTTTTT. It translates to CASSPRIQGAVGELFF.